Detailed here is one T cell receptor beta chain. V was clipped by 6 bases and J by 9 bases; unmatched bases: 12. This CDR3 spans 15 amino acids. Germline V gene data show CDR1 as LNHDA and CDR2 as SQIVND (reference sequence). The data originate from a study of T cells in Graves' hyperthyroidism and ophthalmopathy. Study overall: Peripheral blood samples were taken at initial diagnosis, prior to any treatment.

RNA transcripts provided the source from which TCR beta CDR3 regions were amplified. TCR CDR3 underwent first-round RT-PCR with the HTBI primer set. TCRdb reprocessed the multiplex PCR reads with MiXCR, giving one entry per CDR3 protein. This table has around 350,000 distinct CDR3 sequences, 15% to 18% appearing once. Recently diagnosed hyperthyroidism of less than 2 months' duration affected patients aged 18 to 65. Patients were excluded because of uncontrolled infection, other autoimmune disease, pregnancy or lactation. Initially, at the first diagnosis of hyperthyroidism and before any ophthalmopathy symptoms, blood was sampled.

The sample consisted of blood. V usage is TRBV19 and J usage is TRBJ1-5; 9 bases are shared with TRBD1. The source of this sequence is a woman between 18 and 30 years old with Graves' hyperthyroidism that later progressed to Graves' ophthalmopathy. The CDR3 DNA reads TGTGCCAGTAGGGTTATGACAGGGGGGGTAGGGCCCCAGCATTTT. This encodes CASRVMTGGVGPQHF. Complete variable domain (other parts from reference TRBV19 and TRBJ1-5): DGGITQSPKYLFRKEGQNVTLSCEQNLNHDAMYWYRQDPGQGLRLIYYSQIVNDFQKGDIAEGYSVSREKKESFPLTVTSAQKNPTAFYLCASRVMTGGVGPQHFGDGTRLSIL.